This T cell receptor (beta chain) originates from a study of blood T cell repertoires in COVID-19. Study information: Some COVID-19 samples were acute and others convalescent; all came from the United States, Italy and Spain. From T cells, B-cell-depleted T cells, or PBMCs came the material, which was cDNA or gDNA.

V was shortened by 7 bases and J by 2 bases, with 15 bases between the two germline ends. Germline loops: CDR1 SGHRS, CDR2 YFSETQ. The CDR3 is made up of 14 amino acids. In the authors' workflow: Estimation of nucleated cell counts was performed using reference gene primer amplification. The repertoire was sequenced with immunoSEQ multiplex PCR; TCRdb's copy has only in-frame clones and lacks some. V and J calls and clone size are as listed in that table; D and trimming were resolved from the DNA. The sample carries 150,000 to 200,000 clones, 83% recorded once. This TCR was sampled from a human donor in a cohort sampled during active COVID-19. Sequenced sample: peripheral blood. The chain joins TRBV5-1 to TRBJ1-2; D possibly corresponds to TRBD1 (6 bases). DNA of the CDR3: TGCGCCAGCGGAACAGGGTCAGGCAACTATGGCTACACCTTC. Translated, it gives CASGTGSGNYGYTF.